The next 20 T cell receptor beta chains were all read from a single sample in a study of monozygotic twins with inflammatory bowel disease. TCRdb re-called the 5' RACE reads and catalogs CDR3 proteins one per entry, DNA excluded. The sample features around 210,000 distinct CDR3 sequences, with roughly 7.7% in its top ten. Input material: blood. These receptor sequences come from a human donor with ulcerative colitis or Crohn's disease, or a healthy co-twin of an affected twin (not recorded which).

V and J are TRBV6-5 and TRBJ1-2; TCRdb calls TRBD1, which cannot be checked without DNA. Germline V gene lookup returns CDR1 MNHEY and CDR2 SVGAGI. The length of the CDR3 is 13 residues. This CDR3 is CASSLDRLDGYTF.

This rearrangement joins TRBV7-2 to TRBJ1-2; there is no DNA to check the TCRdb D call of TRBD1. The CDR3 totals 13 residues. Germline V gene lookup returns CDR1 SGHTA and CDR2 FQGNSA. This CDR3 is CASSPYGGRGYTF.

CDR3 in amino acids: CASSQVGAVRTEAFF. The chain joins TRBV3-1 to TRBJ1-1; TCRdb's D call of TRBD1 is untestable without DNA. This CDR3 has 15 amino acids. Germline V gene data show CDR1 as LGHDT and CDR2 as YNNKEL (reference sequence).

The V gene is TRBV18, the J gene TRBJ1-1. This CDR3 has 14 amino acids. In germline, CDR1 is KGHSH, CDR2 LQKENI. The CDR3: CASSLRADNTEAFF.

V is TRBV24-1 and J is TRBJ2-1; TCRdb gives TRBD2 as the D gene, but with no DNA this cannot be confirmed. Germline CDR1 KGHDR, CDR2 SFDVKD. The CDR3 totals 16 residues. CDR3 sequence reads: CANSDPGPAAYNEQFF.

The genes are TRBV25-1 and TRBJ1-2; TCRdb calls TRBD1, which cannot be checked without DNA. CDR1 is MGHDK and CDR2 is SYGVNS in the germline V gene. The CDR3 sequence is 14 residues long. The CDR3: CASSEETGYYGYTF.

The chain couples TRBV12-3 or TRBV12-4 to TRBJ1-5; TCRdb designates TRBD1, a call that cannot be tested without DNA. CDR3 size: 13 residues. The CDR3 sequence: CASTGNGNQPQHF.

The chain uses TRBV3-1 and TRBJ2-7. The CDR3 spans 11 residues. Germline loops: CDR1 LGHDT, CDR2 YNNKEL (reference sequence). The CDR3 protein is CASSWNYEQYF.

The V and J genes are TRBV5-4 and TRBJ2-5; TCRdb designates TRBD1, a call that cannot be tested without DNA. The CDR3 length is 13 residues. Germline loops: CDR1 SGHNT, CDR2 YYREEE (reference sequence). The CDR3 loop is CATGETGRETQYF.

The chain is built from TRBV12-3 or TRBV12-4 and TRBJ1-2; the TCRdb call, TRBD1, lacks DNA for checking. The CDR3 runs to 12 residues. CDR3 protein: CASSLGRVGYTF.

V gene TRBV11-2 combines with J gene TRBJ2-1; TCRdb returns TRBD2, unconfirmable since there is no DNA. CDR1 SGHAT and CDR2 FQNNGV come from the germline V gene. The CDR3 is made up of 13 amino acids. CDR3 amino acids: CASSPGRGDEQFF.

This sequence joins TRBV27 and TRBJ2-2. This CDR3 region has 12 residues. The germline V gene encodes CDR1 MNHEY and CDR2 SMNVEV (reference sequence). CDR3 protein: CASSGFIGELFF.

The V gene is TRBV18, the J gene TRBJ2-3. This CDR3 contains 13 residues. Germline assignment: CDR1 KGHSH and CDR2 LQKENI. The CDR3 region is CASSPRGADTQYF.

The J gene is TRBJ2-7, the V gene TRBV19; the D gene TCRdb calls, TRBD1, cannot be checked with no DNA. CDR3 size: 13 residues. CDR1 is LNHDA and CDR2 is SQIVND in the germline V gene (reference sequence). Here the CDR3 reads CASSSGGSYEQYF. Full variable domain (remainder filled in from reference TRBV19 and TRBJ2-7): DGGITQSPKYLFRKEGQNVTLSCEQNLNHDAMYWYRQDPGQGLRLIYYSQIVNDFQKGDIAEGYSVSREKKESFPLTVTSAQKNPTAFYLCASSSGGSYEQYFGPGTRLTVT.

This CDR3 is CASSILAGTETQYF. This rearrangement joins TRBV27 to TRBJ2-5; TCRdb calls TRBD2, which cannot be checked without DNA. The CDR3 has 14 amino acids. Germline loops: CDR1 MNHEY, CDR2 SMNVEV (reference sequence).

The V and J genes are TRBV6-5 and TRBJ1-2; TCRdb's D gene call, TRBD1, goes unchecked for lack of DNA. This CDR3 has 17 amino acids. CDR1 MNHEY and CDR2 SVGAGI come from the germline V gene. CDR3 sequence: CASSWGAETPGGYGYTF.

The rearrangement links TRBV4-3 to TRBJ1-2; TCRdb selects TRBD1, and the lack of DNA leaves this call unchecked. The CDR3 length is 15 residues. Germline V gene data show CDR1 as LGHNA and CDR2 as YSLEER. The CDR3 is CASSQDPGVWYGYTF.

The chain joins TRBV6-1 to TRBJ2-7; no DNA is available, so the TRBD2 call from TCRdb remains unchecked. Per germline, CDR1 MNHNS and CDR2 SASEGT. This CDR3 is built from 13 residues. CDR3 residues: CASDSRNSYEQYF.

The chain has TRBV7-3 and TRBJ1-6; TCRdb names TRBD1, which stays unverified in the absence of DNA. CDR1 is SGHTA and CDR2 is FQGTGA in the germline V gene. The CDR3 extends over 15 amino acids. The CDR3 sequence: CASSVGQSNNSPLHF.

The chain employs TRBV10-3 and TRBJ2-2. The CDR3 runs 12 residues. The germline V gene encodes CDR1 ENHRY and CDR2 SYGVKD. CDR3 amino acids: CAIRDRVEELFF.